The clone carrying this T cell receptor (beta chain) was detected many times. V dropped 7 bases and J dropped 2; count of bases not matched to a gene: 17. Germline loops: CDR1 MDHEN, CDR2 SYDVKM. The CDR3 extends over 18 amino acids. The data were obtained in a study of T cells in Graves' hyperthyroidism and ophthalmopathy. Each diagnosis was grounded in clinical symptoms, serum thyroxine and TRAb, thyroid ultrasound, and orbital computed tomography. From RNA transcripts, TCR beta CDR3 regions were amplified. The HTBI primer set drove a first-round RT-PCR of the TCR CDR3. TCRdb analysed the multiplex PCR reads with MiXCR anew, one entry per CDR3 protein. The sample includes 500,000 or so distinct CDR3 sequences, approximately 16% of them seen just once.

The chain has TRBV28 and TRBJ2-1; TRBD2 matches 7 bases. The TCR originated in a woman aged 25 to 39 with Graves' ophthalmopathy. The sample was blood. CDR3 DNA: TGTGCCAGCATGGAGGTCGGAGGCGGGAGATCGGCCTACAATGAGCAGTTCTTC. It yields the protein CASMEVGGGRSAYNEQFF.